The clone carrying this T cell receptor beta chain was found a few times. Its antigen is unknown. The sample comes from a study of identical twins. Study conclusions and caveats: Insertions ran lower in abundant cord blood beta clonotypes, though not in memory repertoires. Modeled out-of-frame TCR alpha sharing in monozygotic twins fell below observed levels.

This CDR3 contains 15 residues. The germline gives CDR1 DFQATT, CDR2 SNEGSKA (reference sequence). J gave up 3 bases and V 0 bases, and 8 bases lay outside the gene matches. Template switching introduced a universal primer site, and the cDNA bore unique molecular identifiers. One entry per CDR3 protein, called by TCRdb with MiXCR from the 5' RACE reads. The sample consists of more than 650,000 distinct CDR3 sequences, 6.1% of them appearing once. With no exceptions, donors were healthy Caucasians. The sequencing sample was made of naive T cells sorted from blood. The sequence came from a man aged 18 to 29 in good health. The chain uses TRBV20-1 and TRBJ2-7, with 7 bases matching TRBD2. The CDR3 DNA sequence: TGCAGTGCTAGAGATTGGGGGGGGGGACTCTACGAGCAGTACTTC. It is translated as CSARDWGGGLYEQYF.